This T cell receptor beta chain was recorded in a study of control samples from healthy donors and cancer patients. Measured with immunoSEQ multiplex PCR; TCRdb has only the in-frame clones, and not every one. The sample lists about 180,000 clones; about 90% were seen once. Germline V gene data show CDR1 as MNHEY and CDR2 as SVGEGT. Trimming cost V 2 bases and J 1 base; bases outside gene matches: 2. This CDR3 is 14 amino acids long. This chain uses TRBV6-2 or TRBV6-3 with TRBJ2-7; 7 positions match TRBD1. This clonotype was sampled from a woman aged 40-49 years in good health. The specimen sequenced was blood. In nucleotides, the CDR3 is TGTGCCAGCAGTTACCTGGACAGGTCCTACGAGCAGTACTTC. This translates into CASSYLDRSYEQYF.